The 8 T cell receptor beta chains given below trace back to one sample, sequenced in a study of blood T cell repertoires in COVID-19. Clones were sequenced by immunoSEQ multiplex PCR, and TCRdb holds only the in-frame ones, with some missing. The sample shows more than 80,000 clones, under 85% of them seen only once. Sequencing was performed on peripheral blood. All receptors derive from a woman aged 55-69 years with acute or convalescent COVID-19.

This clone was detected ten times or more. This rearrangement joins TRBV9 to TRBJ1-2; D uncertain. V lost 4 bases and J 2 bases, leaving 15 bases between the germline ends. Germline V CDR1 and CDR2: SGDLS, YYNGEE. This CDR3 comprises 15 residues. This CDR3 is CASSNPSTGNYGYTF. The CDR3 bases are TGTGCCAGCAGCAATCCATCCACGGGGAACTATGGCTACACCTTC.

This rearrangement joins TRBV6-1 to TRBJ2-1; 9 nucleotides line up with TRBD2. Looked up from germline, CDR1 is MNHNS and CDR2 is SASEGT. The CDR3 loop spans 18 amino acids. Trimming at V came to 4 bases and at J to 1 base, leaving 11 bases not matched to a gene. CDR3 bases: TGTGCCAGCAGTGGGGGCGGGGCTAGCGGGGAATCCTACAATGAGCAGTTCTTC. Protein sequence: CASSGGGASGESYNEQFF.

This chain uses TRBV28 with TRBJ1-5, with no clear D. V lost 3 bases, J lost 1 base, and 13 bases lay in between. This CDR3 has 16 residues. The germline gives CDR1 MDHEN, CDR2 SYDVKM. CDR3 bases: TGTGCCAGCAGTTTTCCAAGGAGTTTGAGCAATCAGCCCCAGCATTTT. This translates into CASSFPRSLSNQPQHF.

This clone came up a few times. The V and J genes are TRBV7-2 and TRBJ1-1; 10 bases map to TRBD1. The length of the CDR3 is 15 residues. CDR1 and CDR2 from the germline V gene are SGHTA and FQGNSA. V was clipped by 1 base and J by 5 bases; unmatched bases: 4. The CDR3 reads CASSLDGTGETEAFF. CDR3 bases: TGTGCCAGCAGCTTAGACGGGACAGGGGAAACTGAAGCTTTCTTT.

This rearrangement joins TRBV5-8 to TRBJ2-2, with no clear D. Germline V gives CDR1 SGHTS, CDR2 YDEGEE. V was shortened by 9 bases and J by 1 base, with 13 bases between the two germline ends. This CDR3 comprises 14 residues. CDR3 sequence: CATTRWKNTGELFF. CDR3 nucleotide sequence: TGTGCCACCACGCGGTGGAAGAACACCGGGGAGCTGTTTTTT.

This rearrangement joins TRBV5-1 to TRBJ2-7, with D uncertain. Between the trimmed V and J ends, which lost 2 bases and 4 bases, there was a span of 4 bases. Germline V gene data show CDR1 as SGHRS and CDR2 as YFSETQ. This CDR3 spans 11 amino acids. This CDR3 is CASSLEYEQYF. The DNA for the CDR3 is TGCGCCAGCAGCTTAGAGTACGAGCAGTACTTC. Full variable domain (remainder filled in from reference TRBV5-1 and TRBJ2-7): KAGVTQTPRYLIKTRGQQVTLSCSPISGHRSVSWYQQTPGQGLQFLFEYFSETQRNKGNFPGRFSGRQFSNSRSEMNVSTLELGDSALYLCASSLEYEQYFGPGTRLTVT.

This sequence joins TRBV4-2 and TRBJ1-1, with TRBD1 matching over 7 bases. Trimming took 0 bases from V and 4 from J; bases not matched to a gene: 2. Germline V gene lookup returns CDR1 LGHNA and CDR2 YNFKEQ. The CDR3 extends over 14 amino acids. CDR3 region: CASSQDDRVTEAFF. The DNA of the CDR3 is TGTGCCAGCAGCCAAGATGACAGGGTCACTGAAGCTTTCTTT.

The rearrangement uses TRBV18 and TRBJ2-2; D ambiguous. The CDR3 is 16 residues long. V dropped 2 bases and J dropped 0 bases, with 10 bases sitting between them. The germline CDR1 and CDR2 sequences are KGHSH and LQKENI. The CDR3 coding sequence is TGTGCCAGCTCACCATATCTTCCGTCGAACACCGGGGAGCTGTTTTTT. Translation: CASSPYLPSNTGELFF. The full variable domain, completed using reference TRBV18 and TRBJ2-2, is NAGVMQNPRHLVRRRGQEARLRCSPMKGHSHVYWYRQLPEEGLKFMVYLQKENIIDESGMPKERFSAEFPKEGPSILRIQQVVRGDSAAYFCASSPYLPSNTGELFFGEGSRLTVL.